This T cell receptor (beta chain) comes out of a study of blood T cell repertoires in COVID-19. In the study overall: The analysed material was cDNA or gDNA that came from T cells, B-cell-depleted T cells, or PBMCs.

The participants were between about 18 and 90 years old and came from 20 to 30 US areas. Assignment of participants to cohorts was predicated upon participant-reported clinical history. Germline V gene lookup returns CDR1 SGHDN and CDR2 FVKESK. The CDR3 sequence is 12 residues long. V was pared by 0 bases and J by 9 bases, with 9 bases between. Per the original data handling: Amplification of reference gene primers was used by the study to estimate nucleated cell counts. The protocol was immunoSEQ multiplex PCR, while the TCRdb copy is restricted to in-frame clones and leaves out a portion. That table is the source of V, J and clone size, and D and trimming were worked out from the DNA. The sample yields 350,000 to 500,000 clones, around nine tenths seen once.

The V gene is TRBV14, the J gene TRBJ2-7; D remains ambiguous. The sequenced sample consisted of PBMCs or T cells enriched from blood (not recorded which). The TCR sequence derives from a woman aged 18-29 years who had been exposed to COVID-19. The CDR3 is CASSQDQFLQYF. The CDR3, as DNA: TGTGCCAGCAGCCAAGATCAGTTCCTGCAGTACTTC.